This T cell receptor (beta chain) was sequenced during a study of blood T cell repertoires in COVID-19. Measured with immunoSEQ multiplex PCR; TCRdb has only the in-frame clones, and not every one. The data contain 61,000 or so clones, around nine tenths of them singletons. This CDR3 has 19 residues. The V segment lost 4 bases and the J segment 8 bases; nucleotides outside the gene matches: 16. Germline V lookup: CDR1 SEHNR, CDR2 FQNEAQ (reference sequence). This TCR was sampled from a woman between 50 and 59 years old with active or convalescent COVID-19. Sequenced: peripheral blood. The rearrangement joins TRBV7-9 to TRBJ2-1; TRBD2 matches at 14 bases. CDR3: CASSSVGGLAGAAADEQFF. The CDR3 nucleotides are TGTGCCAGCAGCTCAGTCGGGGGACTAGCGGGAGCAGCGGCTGATGAGCAGTTCTTC.